The rows below give T cell receptor beta chains drawn from one sample of a study of OX40 agonist ivuxolimab in advanced cancers. Libraries were prepared by immunoSEQ multiplex PCR; TCRdb keeps only in-frame clonotypes and omits some of them. The sample has around 80,000 clones, about 85% seen once. This specimen was CD4+ or CD8+ T cells sorted from blood, taken in a trial of the OX40 agonist ivuxolimab. The receptors originated from an adult with an advanced solid tumor such as melanoma, head and neck, liver or kidney cancer. Each CDR3 is given with its conserved first and last residue. D genes are given only for firm matches.

cdr3_aa: CASRPGLDNNEQFF
v_call: TRBV6-5
d_call: TRBD2

cdr3_aa: CASSLVQGGLAGNTDTQYF
v_call: TRBV5-5
d_call: TRBD2

cdr3_aa: CASSFKYTEAFF
v_call: TRBV11-2
d_call: .

cdr3_aa: CASTFSGLQETQYF
v_call: TRBV7-2
d_call: TRBD2

cdr3_aa: CASSPGTQNTEAFF
v_call: TRBV5-6
d_call: .

cdr3_aa: CASNLPGQPQHF
v_call: TRBV7-9
d_call: .

cdr3_aa: CASSHGTGANYGYTF
v_call: TRBV6-5
d_call: TRBD1

cdr3_aa: CASISGTDAYEQYF
v_call: TRBV6-6
d_call: .

cdr3_aa: CASSLVRPWDRAYEQYF
v_call: TRBV7-2
d_call: TRBD1

cdr3_aa: CASGQNSGANVLTF
v_call: TRBV6-5
d_call: .

cdr3_aa: CASWRTPYGYTF
v_call: TRBV9
d_call: .

cdr3_aa: CASWHTSTDTQYF
v_call: TRBV6-5
d_call: .

cdr3_aa: CASSIPGYEQYF
v_call: TRBV27
d_call: .

cdr3_aa: CASSPMPPSTYEQYF
v_call: TRBV27
d_call: .

cdr3_aa: CAISESGEQYF
v_call: TRBV10-3
d_call: .

cdr3_aa: CASSPGQGAPGYGYTF
v_call: TRBV5-1
d_call: TRBD1

cdr3_aa: CASSLGFSVTQETQYF
v_call: TRBV7-8
d_call: .

cdr3_aa: CASSLNGGTGAWDTIYF
v_call: TRBV7-2
d_call: TRBD1

cdr3_aa: CASSQLGDTFRPQHF
v_call: TRBV4-1
d_call: .

cdr3_aa: CASSETGVAGYTF
v_call: TRBV2
d_call: TRBD1

cdr3_aa: CASRDHSNQPQHF
v_call: TRBV6-5
d_call: .

cdr3_aa: CASSQVGGPRNQPQHF
v_call: TRBV2
d_call: .

cdr3_aa: CASSFVRDTQYF
v_call: TRBV5-5
d_call: .

cdr3_aa: CASSPQQGGNTEAFF
v_call: TRBV27
d_call: .

cdr3_aa: CASSESLAGGNEQFF
v_call: TRBV10-1
d_call: TRBD2

cdr3_aa: CASKKRQGYYGYTF
v_call: TRBV28
d_call: TRBD1

cdr3_aa: CASSLDTANYGYTF
v_call: TRBV5-1
d_call: .

cdr3_aa: CASSQDRGYEQYF
v_call: TRBV4-1
d_call: .

cdr3_aa: CASSQNTGVNTEAFF
v_call: TRBV4-3
d_call: .